The 32 T cell receptor beta chains given below trace back to one sample, sequenced in a study of T cell clones after liver transplantation. Profiled with immunoSEQ multiplex PCR; TCRdb holds only in-frame clones, not every one. The sample shows tens of thousands of clones, about 84% of them seen only once. The input for sequencing was CD4+ T cells from blood, taken around 45 months after liver transplant. These receptors originate from a human patient who received a liver transplant. Part of the T cell pool may stem from the graft donor.

The chain uses TRBV28 and TRBJ2-7; no definite D call. From germline, CDR1 is MDHEN and CDR2 SYDVKM. This CDR3 has 18 amino acids. With 2 bases removed from V and 0 bases from J, the gap between germline ends came to 20 bases. The CDR3 DNA sequence: TGTGCCAGCAGTTTAGGTTACGACATACGCGTAGCCTCCTACGAGCAGTACTTC. Protein product: CASSLGYDIRVASYEQYF.

The chain recombines TRBV28 with TRBJ1-1, with 8 bases fitting TRBD1. Germline V gene lookup returns CDR1 MDHEN and CDR2 SYDVKM. This CDR3 has 15 amino acids. V was pared by 4 bases and J by 5 bases, with 9 bases of the junction left unmatched. CDR3 nucleotide sequence: TGTGCCAGCAGTTCCCAGGGGGCCACGGGGACTGAAGCTTTCTTT. It codes for CASSSQGATGTEAFF.

This sequence joins TRBV9 and TRBJ2-1; 11 bases match TRBD2. CDR1 is SGDLS and CDR2 is YYNGEE in the germline V gene. V lost 4 bases to trimming and J lost 7 bases; unmatched junction nucleotides: 13. The CDR3 covers 17 residues. The CDR3 nucleotides are TGTGCCAGCAGCCCGCCCCAACTAGCGGGAGTTTATAATGAGCAGTTCTTC. It yields the protein CASSPPQLAGVYNEQFF.

The rearrangement uses TRBV27 and TRBJ2-2, with D tentatively TRBD1 (5 bases). Germline V CDR1 and CDR2: MNHEY, SMNVEV (reference sequence). The CDR3 spans 16 residues. V dropped 6 bases and J dropped 1 base, with 15 bases sitting between them. In DNA, the CDR3 is TGTGCCAGCAGAGGGTCGGACAAAAGGAACACCGGGGAGCTGTTTTTT. Protein sequence: CASRGSDKRNTGELFF.

V gene TRBV5-1 combines with J gene TRBJ2-2; TRBD2 aligns across 7 bases. This CDR3 contains 19 residues. CDR1 SGHRS and CDR2 YFSETQ come from the germline V gene. V was pared by 4 bases and J by 1 base, with 16 bases of the junction left unmatched. CDR3 DNA sequence: TGCGCCAGCAGCCTACTCCGCGAGGCTAGCGGAGTGAACACCGGGGAGCTGTTTTTT. Protein sequence: CASSLLREASGVNTGELFF.

To note about this clone: Other DNA sequences within the sample encode an identical CDR3. This rearrangement joins TRBV28 to TRBJ2-7; D uncertain. The CDR3 consists of 11 residues. Germline V CDR1 and CDR2: MDHEN, SYDVKM. Trimming removed 3 bases from V and 4 bases from J, with 4 bases in between. CDR3 sequence reads: CASSFRYEQYF. The CDR3 coding sequence is TGTGCCAGCAGTTTCCGGTACGAGCAGTACTTC.

The rearrangement joins TRBV2 to TRBJ2-3; a weak D match, TRBD1 (5 bases). This CDR3 region has 14 residues. Trimming removed 2 bases at V and 3 bases at J, with 9 bases between. Germline V gene data show CDR1 as SNHLY and CDR2 as FYNNEI. CDR3 region: CASSERQMTDTQYF. DNA for the CDR3: TGTGCCAGCAGTGAACGACAGATGACAGATACGCAGTATTTT.

This clone turned up a few times. The chain couples TRBV6-6 to TRBJ1-3; unclear D gene. The CDR3 sequence is 15 residues long. Trimming took off 7 bases at V and 0 bases at J, with 13 bases between the two ends. In germline, CDR1 is MNHNY, CDR2 SVGAGI (reference sequence). The CDR3 loop reads CASTLLKGSGNTIYF. Here the CDR3 DNA reads TGTGCCAGCACGCTACTAAAGGGCTCTGGAAACACCATATATTTT.

This clone occurred once. The genes are TRBV15 and TRBJ2-6; perhaps TRBD2 as D (6 bases). The germline gives CDR1 LNHNV, CDR2 YYDKDF (reference sequence). The CDR3 contains 16 residues. V was trimmed by 0 bases and J by 1 base, leaving 7 bases between them. The CDR3 protein is CATSRDRGSGANVLTF. The CDR3, as DNA: TGTGCCACCAGCAGAGATCGGGGGTCTGGGGCCAACGTCCTGACTTTC.

The gene calls are TRBV4-3 and TRBJ2-2; D remains unclear. Germline V gene data show CDR1 as LGHNA and CDR2 as YSLEER. Trimming took off 4 bases at V and 1 base at J, with 13 bases between the two ends. This CDR3 has 16 residues. CDR3: CASSPPPGRNTGELFF. The CDR3 DNA sequence: TGCGCCAGCAGCCCACCTCCCGGGCGGAACACCGGGGAGCTGTTTTTT.

In this sample, this clone turned up once. This CDR3 is also generated by other DNA sequences in the sample. The chain combines TRBV5-4 with TRBJ2-3, with D possibly matching TRBD1 (5 bases). The germline CDR1 and CDR2 sequences are SGHNT and YYREEE (reference sequence). The CDR3 loop spans 15 amino acids. V dropped 0 bases and J dropped 4 bases, with 12 bases sitting between them. CDR3 loop: CASSLAGGAPDTQYF. The CDR3 nucleotides read TGTGCCAGCAGCTTGGCGGGTGGGGCGCCAGATACGCAGTATTTT.

This chain joins TRBV27 and TRBJ2-7, with D unresolved. The V and J ends lost 5 bases and 5 bases respectively, with 16 bases between them. This CDR3 is built from 14 residues. The germline V gene has CDR1 MNHEY and CDR2 SMNVEV (reference sequence). The CDR3 spells CASSPDSRWNEQYF. The DNA of the CDR3 is TGTGCCAGCAGTCCAGACTCTCGATGGAACGAGCAGTACTTC.

The J gene is TRBJ2-5, the V gene TRBV6-5; unclear D gene. Germline V gene lookup returns CDR1 MNHEY and CDR2 SVGAGI. This CDR3 contains 11 residues. Trimming took 6 bases from V and 4 from J, leaving 6 bases between them. CDR3 nucleotides: TGTGCCAGCAGACTGGGAGAGACCCAGTACTTC. Its protein is CASRLGETQYF.

This clone was seen once. This rearrangement joins TRBV28 to TRBJ1-2; 7 bases are a match to TRBD1. The CDR3 contains 14 residues. The junction had 4 bases not matched to a gene; V was cut back by 4 bases and J by 2 bases. Germline loops: CDR1 MDHEN, CDR2 SYDVKM. The CDR3 DNA reads as TGTGCCAGCAGTTGGGGGACAGCCAACTATGGCTACACCTTC. This encodes CASSWGTANYGYTF.

The gene calls are TRBV28 and TRBJ2-7; D remains ambiguous. There are 12 residues in the CDR3. V was shortened by 6 bases and J by 3 bases, with 9 bases between the two germline ends. Germline V lookup: CDR1 MDHEN, CDR2 SYDVKM. CDR3 nucleotide sequence: TGTGCCAGCAGCGTCAAGATCTACGAGCAGTACTTC. Translating gives CASSVKIYEQYF.

The chain is built from TRBV2 and TRBJ2-1, with D hard to call. This CDR3 is built from 12 residues. Germline CDR1 is SNHLY and CDR2 is FYNNEI. Trimming left V 7 bases short and J 8 bases short, with 12 bases between. For the CDR3, the DNA is TGTGCCAGCATGGGTAGTCGGGATGAGCAGTTCTTC. Translation: CASMGSRDEQFF.

The V gene is TRBV19, the J gene TRBJ2-1, with 10 bases matching TRBD2. The germline V gene encodes CDR1 LNHDA and CDR2 SQIVND (reference sequence). Germline trimming cut 9 bases from V and 6 bases from J; bases unmatched to any gene: 14. The CDR3 is made up of 16 amino acids. CDR3 loop: CASTNFPGLATNEQFF. In DNA, the CDR3 is TGTGCCAGCACGAATTTTCCGGGACTAGCGACCAATGAGCAGTTCTTC.

The chain employs TRBV20-1 and TRBJ2-7, with D unresolved. This CDR3 comprises 11 residues. V was cut by 5 bases and J by 2 bases, with 7 bases left in between. Germline V gives CDR1 DFQATT, CDR2 SNEGSKA (reference sequence). The CDR3, as DNA: TGCAGTGCTTTCTCCCCCTACGAGCAGTACTTC. Translated, it gives CSAFSPYEQYF.

This clone was detected a few times. The chain recombines TRBV5-1 with TRBJ2-7, with D perhaps matching TRBD2 (6 bases). Germline CDR1 SGHRS, CDR2 YFSETQ. The CDR3 consists of 17 residues. V was trimmed by 0 bases and J by 2 bases, leaving 18 bases between them. The DNA for the CDR3 is TGCGCCAGCAGCTTGGCGAAATTGGCTAGCGTGACCTACGAGCAGTACTTC. Protein: CASSLAKLASVTYEQYF.

This chain uses TRBV2 with TRBJ1-1; D is unresolved. V lost 2 bases and J 8 bases, leaving 9 bases between the germline ends. The CDR3 is 12 residues long. CDR1 SNHLY and CDR2 FYNNEI come from the germline V gene. The CDR3 nucleotides read TGTGCCAGCAGTGAAAGGGAGGGAGAAGCTTTCTTT. Protein product: CASSEREGEAFF.

The chain employs TRBV6-5 and TRBJ1-5, with 7 positions matching TRBD1. Unmatched junction bases numbered 16, after V lost 6 bases and J lost 11 bases. This CDR3 contains 15 residues. Germline V CDR1 and CDR2: MNHEY, SVGAGI. This chain's CDR3 is CASSGRQGVDSAQHF. DNA for the CDR3: TGTGCCAGCAGCGGCCGACAGGGAGTCGATTCGGCCCAGCATTTT.

The chain employs TRBV27 and TRBJ1-5; tentative D call: TRBD1 (5 bases). Trimming removed 7 bases from V and 2 bases from J, with 12 bases in between. The CDR3 is made up of 14 amino acids. Per germline, CDR1 MNHEY and CDR2 SMNVEV (reference sequence). The chain's CDR3 is CASNQRGGNQPQHF. Here the CDR3 DNA reads TGTGCCAGCAACCAGAGAGGGGGCAATCAGCCCCAGCATTTT.

The gene calls are TRBV7-2 and TRBJ2-3; a possible D gene is TRBD2 (7 bases). The CDR3 is made up of 13 amino acids. Germline V gives CDR1 SGHTA, CDR2 FQGNSA. Trimming shortened V by 5 bases and J by 4 bases, and 10 bases separated the two germline ends. The CDR3, as DNA: TGTGCCAGCAGCGGGGGGGCCGCAGATACGCAGTATTTT. Its protein is CASSGGAADTQYF. Full variable domain (outside the CDR3, taken from reference TRBV7-2 and TRBJ2-3): GAGVSQSPSNKVTEKGKDVELRCDPISGHTALYWYRQSLGQGLEFLIYFQGNSAPDKSGLPSDRFSAERTGGSVSTLTIQRTQQEDSAVYLCASSGGAADTQYFGPGTRLTVL.

The chain links TRBV6-6 to TRBJ2-4; D is ambiguous. Germline CDR1 MNHNY, CDR2 SVGAGI (reference sequence). The CDR3 covers 14 residues. With 4 bases removed from V and 0 bases from J, the gap between germline ends came to 7 bases. CDR3 nucleotide sequence: TGTGCCAGCAGTTTAGACCGAGCCAAAAACATTCAGTACTTC. Its translation is CASSLDRAKNIQYF.

The V gene is TRBV7-6, the J gene TRBJ1-4; unclear D gene. The CDR3 is 16 residues long. Germline V lookup: CDR1 SGHVS, CDR2 FNYEAQ. The germline V and J ends were trimmed by 3 bases and 8 bases, with 19 bases remaining between them. CDR3 protein: CASSFNNGGVGEKLFF. As DNA, the CDR3 is TGTGCCAGCAGCTTCAATAATGGCGGGGTTGGGGAAAAACTGTTTTTT.

A single count supports this clone. The rearrangement uses TRBV14 and TRBJ2-7; no firm D call. Germline CDR1 and CDR2: SGHDN and FVKESK. This CDR3 contains 14 residues. Trimming stripped 3 bases from V and 3 bases from J, with 12 bases between. The CDR3 region is CASSQSDWRYEQYF. The CDR3 DNA follows: TGTGCCAGCAGCCAGTCAGACTGGCGCTACGAGCAGTACTTC.

The chain recombines TRBV13 with TRBJ1-6; possibly TRBD1 for D (6 bases). Germline assignment: CDR1 PRHDT and CDR2 FYEKMQ (reference sequence). The CDR3 consists of 17 residues. V lost 1 base, J lost 6 bases, and 16 bases lay in between. The CDR3 reads CASSLVGRGGGNSPLHF. The CDR3 coding sequence is TGTGCCAGCAGCTTAGTCGGCAGGGGCGGTGGTAATTCACCCCTCCACTTT.

The sample holds one count of this clone. This sequence joins TRBV6-1 and TRBJ2-7, with D unresolved. CDR3 length: 15 residues. The germline gives CDR1 MNHNS, CDR2 SASEGT. V gave up 2 bases and J gave up 0 bases, with 11 bases separating them. The CDR3 here is CASSERTMFSYEQYF. The CDR3, as DNA: TGTGCCAGCAGTGAACGCACGATGTTCTCCTACGAGCAGTACTTC.

This chain links TRBV5-1 with TRBJ1-1, with TRBD1 as a possible D gene (5 bases). V was trimmed by 1 base and J by 2 bases, leaving 18 bases between them. This CDR3 contains 17 residues. CDR1 is SGHRS, CDR2 YFSETQ, per germline. CDR3 in DNA: TGCGCCAGCAGCTTGCGGGGCAAGAGAAACACTAACACTGAAGCTTTCTTT. The encoded protein is CASSLRGKRNTNTEAFF.

The chain combines TRBV2 with TRBJ2-7; TRBD1 aligns across 7 bases. Trimming cost V 7 bases and J 0 bases; bases outside gene matches: 6. The CDR3 length is 14 residues. CDR1 and CDR2 (germline): SNHLY, FYNNEI. CDR3 protein: CASIPDRSSYEQYF. CDR3 DNA sequence: TGTGCCAGCATCCCGGACAGGTCCTCCTACGAGCAGTACTTC. Full variable domain (missing parts from reference TRBV2 and TRBJ2-7): EPEVTQTPSHQVTQMGQEVILRCVPISNHLYFYWYRQILGQKVEFLVSFYNNEISEKSEIFDDQFSVERPDGSNFTLKIRSTKLEDSAMYFCASIPDRSSYEQYFGPGTRLTVT.

The sample holds a few counts of this clone. This chain connects TRBV19 to TRBJ1-3; perhaps TRBD1 as D (5 bases). Germline V gene sequence: CDR1 LNHDA, CDR2 SQIVND (reference sequence). This CDR3 region has 15 residues. Trimming took 2 bases from V and 0 from J, leaving 8 bases between them. Here the CDR3 DNA reads TGTGCCAGTAGTATACGACAGAGCTCTGGAAACACCATATATTTT. Its protein is CASSIRQSSGNTIYF. The entire variable domain, with the rest obtained from reference TRBV19 and TRBJ1-3, is as follows: DGGITQSPKYLFRKEGQNVTLSCEQNLNHDAMYWYRQDPGQGLRLIYYSQIVNDFQKGDIAEGYSVSREKKESFPLTVTSAQKNPTAFYLCASSIRQSSGNTIYFGEGSWLTVV.

The chain recombines TRBV29-1 with TRBJ1-4, with a weak D call TRBD1 (5 bases). The V and J ends lost 4 bases and 0 bases respectively, with 12 bases between them. The CDR3 is made up of 15 amino acids. Germline V gene lookup returns CDR1 SQVTM and CDR2 ANQGSEA. CDR3 loop: CSVGGAGATNEKLFF. CDR3 sequence (DNA): TGCAGCGTTGGAGGGGCGGGTGCAACTAATGAAAAACTGTTTTTT.